The present entry profiles one T cell receptor (beta chain) with its context. The data derive from a study of T cells expressing NK-cell markers. The CDR3 spans 15 residues. Germline CDR1 MNHEY, CDR2 SMNVEV (reference sequence). TCRdb reprocessed the 5' RACE reads and stores each CDR3 protein as one record, lacking DNA. The repertoire table contains approximately 440,000 distinct CDR3 sequences. The source of this sequence is a woman between 45 and 65 years old in good health. Material for sequencing was blood T cells: a sorted CD56 or NKG2C T cell subset, CD4+ or CD8+ T cells, or bulk PBMC T cells (not recorded which). The chain has TRBV27 and TRBJ1-1; TCRdb's D call of TRBD1 is untestable without DNA. The CDR3: CASSLSGGAGTEAFF.